This T cell receptor beta chain stems from a study of cytomegalovirus exposure and HLA in healthy donors. Each of the donors was a healthy bone marrow donor. It was with 60 Vbeta and 13 Jbeta primers that the PCR ran. Study processing details: Later, 75 million to 100 million unique TCR beta chains were counted in an analysis, and roughly 10 million of them were shared. The data were produced by immunoSEQ multiplex PCR, yet TCRdb's version contains in-frame clones alone and is incomplete. The V and J calls and clone size were taken over from that table, and D and trimming were inferred from the DNA. The profile shows around 150,000 clones, under 80% of them singletons. Trimming stripped 0 bases from V and 9 bases from J, with 17 bases between. Germline CDR1 GTSNPN, CDR2 SVGIG (reference sequence). This CDR3 region has 15 residues.

Sequencing was done on a sample of PBMCs. The origin of this receptor is a man aged 40-55 years in good health and CMV-seronegative. The chain links TRBV30 to TRBJ1-4, with TRBD1 as a possible D gene (6 bases). The CDR3 protein is CAWSVLSTQGKKLFF. In DNA, the CDR3 is TGTGCCTGGAGTGTATTAAGTACGCAGGGGAAAAAACTGTTTTTT.